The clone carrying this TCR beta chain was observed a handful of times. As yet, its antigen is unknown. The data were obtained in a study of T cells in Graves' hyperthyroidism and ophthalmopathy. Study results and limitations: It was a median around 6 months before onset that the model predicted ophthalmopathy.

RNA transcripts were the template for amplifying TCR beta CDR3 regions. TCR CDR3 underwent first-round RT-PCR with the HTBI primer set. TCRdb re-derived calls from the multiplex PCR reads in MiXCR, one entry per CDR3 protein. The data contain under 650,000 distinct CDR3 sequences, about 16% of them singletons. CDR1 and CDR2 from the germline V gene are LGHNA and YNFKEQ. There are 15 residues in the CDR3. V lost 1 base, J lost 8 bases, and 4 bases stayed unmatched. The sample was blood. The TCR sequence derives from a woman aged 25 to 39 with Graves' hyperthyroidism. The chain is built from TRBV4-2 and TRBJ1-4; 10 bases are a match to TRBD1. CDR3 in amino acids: CASSQAGTGVEKLFF. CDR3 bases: TGTGCCAGCAGCCAAGCCGGGACAGGGGTAGAAAAACTGTTTTTT.